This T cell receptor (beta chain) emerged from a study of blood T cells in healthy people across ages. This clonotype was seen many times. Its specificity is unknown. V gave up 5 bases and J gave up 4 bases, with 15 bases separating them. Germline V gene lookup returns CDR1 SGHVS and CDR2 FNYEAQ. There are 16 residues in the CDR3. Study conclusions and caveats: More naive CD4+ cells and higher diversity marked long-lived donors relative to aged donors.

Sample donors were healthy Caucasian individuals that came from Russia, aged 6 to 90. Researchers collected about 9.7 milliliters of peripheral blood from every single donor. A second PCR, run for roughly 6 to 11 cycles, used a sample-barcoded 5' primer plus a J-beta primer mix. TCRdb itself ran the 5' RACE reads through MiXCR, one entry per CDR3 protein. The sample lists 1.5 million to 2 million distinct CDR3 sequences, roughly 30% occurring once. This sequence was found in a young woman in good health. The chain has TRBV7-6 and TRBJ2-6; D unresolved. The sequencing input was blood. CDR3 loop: CASSPFIRGGANVLTF. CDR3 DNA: TGTGCCAGCAGCCCCTTCATCCGTGGGGGGGCCAACGTCCTGACTTTC.